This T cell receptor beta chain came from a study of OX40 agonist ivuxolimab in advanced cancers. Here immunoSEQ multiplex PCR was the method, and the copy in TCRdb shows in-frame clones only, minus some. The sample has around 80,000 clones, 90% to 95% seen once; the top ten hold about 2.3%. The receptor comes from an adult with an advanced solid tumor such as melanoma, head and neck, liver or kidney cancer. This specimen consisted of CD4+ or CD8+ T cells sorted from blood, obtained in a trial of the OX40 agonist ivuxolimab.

The CDR3 protein is CASSLVGSEQYF. Here the CDR3 DNA reads TGTGCCAGCAGCTTGGTAGGATCCGAGCAGTACTTC. The chain links TRBV5-4 to TRBJ2-7; D uncertain. The V end was cut by 0 bases, the J end by 6 bases, with 7 bases between. CDR1 SGHNT and CDR2 YYREEE come from the germline V gene (reference sequence). The CDR3 has 12 amino acids.